Listed below are T cell receptor beta chains from one sample, sequenced in a study of CD8 T cells in Susac syndrome. Each CDR3 protein gets one entry after TCRdb re-called the immunoSEQ multiplex PCR reads with MiXCR. The sample yields under 200,000 distinct CDR3 sequences, roughly 90% seen once. The specimen sequenced was CD4+ T cells from PBMCs. Receptors were obtained from a human donor with Susac syndrome. CDR3s include the opening cysteine and the closing phenylalanine or tryptophan. The order of the fields is D gene, clone size, J gene, V gene, CDR3 DNA, CDR3 protein. D genes are given only for firm matches. Rows may omit the clone size; those that give it use once, few, many or a size class.

D: TRBD2; size: .; J: TRBJ2-5; V: TRBV5-4; DNA: TGTGCCAGCAGCTCACCATCGGGCGGGGGGGCCCGAGAGACCCAGTACTTC; CDR3: CASSSPSGGGARETQYF
D: .; size: .; J: TRBJ1-1; V: TRBV30; DNA: TGTGCCTGGAGAAAACCAGGAAAAGCTTTCTTT; CDR3: CAWRKPGKAFF
D: TRBD2; size: .; J: TRBJ2-7; V: TRBV9; DNA: TGTGCCAGCAGCGCGAGCGGGCTAGCGGGAGGGGAGCAGTACTTC; CDR3: CASSASGLAGGEQYF
D: .; size: .; J: TRBJ1-5; V: TRBV29-1; DNA: TGCAGCGTTGAACAACAGGGAAGTCAGCATTTT; CDR3: CSVEQQGSQHF
D: TRBD1; size: .; J: TRBJ2-7; V: TRBV6-2/TRBV6-3; DNA: TGTGCCAGCAGGTACCGGGACAGAGGGACCTACGAGCAGTACTTC; CDR3: CASRYRDRGTYEQYF
D: .; size: few; J: TRBJ1-1; V: TRBV6-5; DNA: TGTGCCAGCAGTTATTCAGGGACACGTAACACTGAAGCTTTCTTT; CDR3: CASSYSGTRNTEAFF
D: TRBD1; size: .; J: TRBJ1-1; V: TRBV5-1; DNA: TGCGCCAGCAGCCCCACCGGCAGGGGGGCTTTCTTT; CDR3: CASSPTGRGAFF
D: .; size: .; J: TRBJ2-3; V: TRBV6-5; DNA: TGTGCCAGCAGTCCGGATACAGATACGCAGTATTTT; CDR3: CASSPDTDTQYF
D: TRBD2; size: once; J: TRBJ2-3; V: TRBV5-1; DNA: TGCGCCAGCAGCCCCCCAACTAGCGGGGGGGGTCAAGATACGCAGTATTTT; CDR3: CASSPPTSGGGQDTQYF
D: .; size: .; J: TRBJ1-2; V: TRBV6-5; DNA: TGTGCCAGCAGGCGAGACCTGGGCTATGGCTACACCTTC; CDR3: CASRRDLGYGYTF
D: .; size: .; J: TRBJ1-4; V: TRBV29-1; DNA: TGCAGCGTAGCAGTGACGGCAAATAATGAAAAACTGTTTTTT; CDR3: CSVAVTANNEKLFF
D: .; size: .; J: TRBJ2-6; V: TRBV2; DNA: TGTGCCACCTCCGGTCCCTTGACTAATCGGGCCAACGTCCTGACTTTC; CDR3: CATSGPLTNRANVLTF
D: TRBD1; size: .; J: TRBJ1-2; V: TRBV12-3/TRBV12-4; DNA: TGTGCCAGCAGGCGGCCCGGGACAGAGGTTAATGGCTACACCTTC; CDR3: CASRRPGTEVNGYTF
D: .; size: .; J: TRBJ2-7; V: TRBV10-3; DNA: TGTGCCATCAGTGAGGGGACGGGGGGCGGTGGGGAGCAGTACTTC; CDR3: CAISEGTGGGGEQYF
D: TRBD2; size: .; J: TRBJ2-7; V: TRBV11-2; DNA: TGTGCCAGCAGCCCTTTGACTAGCGGGAGAGCATACGAGCAGTACTTC; CDR3: CASSPLTSGRAYEQYF
D: .; size: .; J: TRBJ2-3; V: TRBV20-1; DNA: TGCAGTCTCTCCGGGGGCACAGATACGCAGTATTTT; CDR3: CSLSGGTDTQYF
D: TRBD1; size: .; J: TRBJ2-5; V: TRBV5-1; DNA: TGCGCCAGCAGCCGATCCCGGGACAGGGGTGGAGAGACCCAGTACTTC; CDR3: CASSRSRDRGGETQYF
D: .; size: .; J: TRBJ1-1; V: TRBV20-1; DNA: TGCAGTGCTAGAGATCAGGGACACTGGAACACTGAAGCTTTCTTT; CDR3: CSARDQGHWNTEAFF
D: TRBD2; size: .; J: TRBJ2-3; V: TRBV7-3; DNA: TGTGCCAGCAGCTTGGGACTAGCGGGGGGGCGAAGCACAGATACGCAGTATTTT; CDR3: CASSLGLAGGRSTDTQYF
D: TRBD2; size: .; J: TRBJ2-1; V: TRBV20-1; DNA: TGCAGTGCTAGATGGACTAGGGAGCAGTTCTTC; CDR3: CSARWTREQFF
D: .; size: once; J: TRBJ2-7; V: TRBV28; DNA: TGTGCCAGCACCCGAGGACAATCCTACGAGCAGTACTTC; CDR3: CASTRGQSYEQYF
D: TRBD2; size: .; J: TRBJ2-1; V: TRBV19; DNA: TGTGCCAGTAGTACCCTTGGGGGGGGCAATGAGCAGTTCTTC; CDR3: CASSTLGGGNEQFF
D: TRBD1; size: once; J: TRBJ1-2; V: TRBV5-1; DNA: TGCGCCAGCAGCTTGGCAGGGGGTCATGGCTACACCTTC; CDR3: CASSLAGGHGYTF
D: .; size: .; J: TRBJ2-1; V: TRBV5-1; DNA: TGCGCCAGCAGCTTAGAGCGGGCACAATACAATGAGCAGTTCTTC; CDR3: CASSLERAQYNEQFF
D: .; size: .; J: TRBJ1-1; V: TRBV20-1; DNA: TGCAGTGCTCCACGGACTGGTGGCACTGAAGCTTTCTTT; CDR3: CSAPRTGGTEAFF
D: .; size: .; J: TRBJ2-6; V: TRBV9; DNA: TGTGCCAGCAGCGTAGCAAGCGGGTTCGCATCTGGGGCCAACGTCCTGACTTTC; CDR3: CASSVASGFASGANVLTF
D: .; size: .; J: TRBJ1-6; V: TRBV14; DNA: TGTGCCAGCAGCCCCACAGCCTATAATTCACCCCTCCACTTT; CDR3: CASSPTAYNSPLHF
D: .; size: .; J: TRBJ2-7; V: TRBV10-3; DNA: TGTGCCATCAGTGTTTTGGGGTCCTACGAGCAGTACTTC; CDR3: CAISVLGSYEQYF
D: .; size: few; J: TRBJ2-5; V: TRBV20-1; DNA: TGCAGTGTGCCCCGAATTCAAGAGACCCAGTACTTC; CDR3: CSVPRIQETQYF
D: TRBD1; size: .; J: TRBJ1-1; V: TRBV5-1; DNA: TGCGCCAGCAGCTTGTTCCCACTCGGACAGGGGGGAACGAACACTGAAGCTTTCTTT; CDR3: CASSLFPLGQGGTNTEAFF
D: TRBD1; size: .; J: TRBJ1-4; V: TRBV30; DNA: TGTGCCTGGTCAGACCCCCCAGGGGGTGAAAAACTGTTTTTT; CDR3: CAWSDPPGGEKLFF
D: TRBD1; size: once; J: TRBJ1-5; V: TRBV30; DNA: TGTGCCTGGAGCCCAGGGACAGGAGTTAGCAATCAGCCCCAGCATTTT; CDR3: CAWSPGTGVSNQPQHF
D: TRBD1; size: .; J: TRBJ2-5; V: TRBV30; DNA: TGTGCCTCCACCGGGACAGGGTCTCAAGAGACCCAGTACTTC; CDR3: CASTGTGSQETQYF
D: TRBD2; size: .; J: TRBJ2-1; V: TRBV7-3; DNA: TGTGCCAGCAGCAAAACCGGGACTAGCGGGAGAGGGGATGAGCAGTTCTTC; CDR3: CASSKTGTSGRGDEQFF
D: .; size: .; J: TRBJ2-7; V: TRBV20-1; DNA: TGCAGTGCTGACCTAGGGGGGAACTCCTACGAGCAGTACTTC; CDR3: CSADLGGNSYEQYF
D: .; size: .; J: TRBJ2-1; V: TRBV20-1; DNA: TGCAGTGTCCTTGGACGATCCCGGGAGCAGTTCTTC; CDR3: CSVLGRSREQFF
D: .; size: .; J: TRBJ2-2; V: TRBV7-2; DNA: TGTGCCAGCAGCAAATCGGGACTCGGTTTGATCGGGGAGCTGTTTTTT; CDR3: CASSKSGLGLIGELFF
D: TRBD2; size: .; J: TRBJ2-1; V: TRBV9; DNA: TGTGCCAGCAGCGCTCCGGGACTAGGGTACAATGAGCAGTTCTTC; CDR3: CASSAPGLGYNEQFF
D: .; size: .; J: TRBJ2-7; V: TRBV18; DNA: TGTGCCAGCTCACCCCGGGGCGACTCCTACGAGCAGTACTTC; CDR3: CASSPRGDSYEQYF
D: TRBD2; size: .; J: TRBJ2-7; V: TRBV30; DNA: TGTGCCTGGAGTCCCTTTGCGGGGGGACCCTACGAGCAGTACTTC; CDR3: CAWSPFAGGPYEQYF
D: .; size: .; J: TRBJ2-3; V: TRBV7-9; DNA: TGTGCCAGCAGCTTAGCGGAGGGAGATACGCAGTATTTT; CDR3: CASSLAEGDTQYF
D: .; size: .; J: TRBJ1-2; V: TRBV6-1; DNA: TGTGCCAGCAAAAGAGAGGGTGGCTACACCTTC; CDR3: CASKREGGYTF
D: TRBD2; size: .; J: TRBJ2-1; V: TRBV3-1; DNA: TGTGCCAGCAGCCAATCGGTTTCTGGCGGGGGGTTAGAGCAGTTCTTC; CDR3: CASSQSVSGGGLEQFF